Listed here are 27 T cell receptor beta chains from one sample, sequenced in a study of T-cell reconstitution after alpha-beta-depleted transplantation in children. A TCRbeta library incorporating unique molecular identifiers was prepared. In TCRdb, the PCR reads were re-called with MiXCR into one record per CDR3 protein. The sample holds about a million distinct CDR3 sequences, 25% to 35% seen once. The starting material was PBMCs, mostly from graft donor cells, obtained 360 days after TCRalphabeta/CD19-depleted stem cell transplant. Receptors were obtained from a boy younger than two who had a stem cell transplant for SCID, so the T cells may come from the graft donor.

This clonotype was counted only a few times. This chain connects TRBV4-3 to TRBJ1-4, with 9 bases identical to TRBD1. V shed 3 bases and J 5 bases; nucleotides not matched to a gene: 7. Germline V gives CDR1 LGHNA, CDR2 YSLEER. The CDR3 has 16 residues. CDR3 residues: CASSHLDRGRNEKLFF. CDR3 sequence (DNA): TGCGCCAGCAGCCACCTGGACAGGGGAAGGAATGAAAAACTGTTTTTT.

The chain is built from TRBV9 and TRBJ2-7; D is uncertain. Per germline, CDR1 SGDLS and CDR2 YYNGEE. CDR3 length: 13 residues. V lost 0 bases and J lost 5, with 9 bases in between. DNA of the CDR3: TGTGCCAGCAGCGTAGCTAAGACGGACGAGCAGTACTTC. This codes for CASSVAKTDEQYF.

This clonotype has just a few counts. The genes are TRBV12-3 or TRBV12-4 and TRBJ1-5, with D hard to call. V was clipped by 3 bases and J by 0 bases, with 6 bases between them. The CDR3 has 14 amino acids. The CDR3 DNA sequence: TGTGCCAGCAGTTTTTTCTATAGCAATCAGCCCCAGCATTTT. It is translated as CASSFFYSNQPQHF.

The chain employs TRBV20-1 and TRBJ1-1; D gene ambiguous. Germline values: CDR1 DFQATT, CDR2 SNEGSKA (reference sequence). The CDR3 spans 11 residues. V was cut by 4 bases and J by 4 bases, with 7 bases left in between. The CDR3 sequence is CSANPGTEAFF. CDR3 DNA: TGCAGTGCTAACCCGGGCACTGAAGCTTTCTTT.

In its sample, this clonotype was seen a few times. The chain couples TRBV20-1 to TRBJ1-4; D perhaps matches TRBD1 (6 bases). The germline V gene encodes CDR1 DFQATT and CDR2 SNEGSKA (reference sequence). Trimming shortened V by 1 base and J by 1 base, and 22 bases separated the two germline ends. The CDR3 is made up of 19 amino acids. The CDR3 DNA reads TGCAGTGCTAGAGCTACAGGGCCTCCCATCCCCATAACTAATGAAAAACTGTTTTTT. It encodes CSARATGPPIPITNEKLFF.

This clonotype was found a few times. The genes are TRBV10-3 and TRBJ1-1, with a possible D match to TRBD1 (6 bases). Trimming removed 0 bases from V and 5 bases from J, with 7 bases in between. The CDR3 runs 13 residues. Germline V CDR1 and CDR2: ENHRY, SYGVKD. The CDR3 bases are TGTGCCATCAGTGAGTCGAGGGGGACTGAAGCTTTCTTT. Its translation is CAISESRGTEAFF.

The chain carries TRBV27 and TRBJ2-2; a possible D gene is TRBD1 (5 bases). The length of the CDR3 is 14 residues. Between the trimmed V and J ends, which lost 3 bases and 6 bases, there was a span of 11 bases. Looked up from germline, CDR1 is MNHEY and CDR2 is SMNVEV (reference sequence). In nucleotides, the CDR3 is TGTGCCAGCAGTTTTGATCCCAGGGCCGGGGAGCTGTTTTTT. It translates to CASSFDPRAGELFF.

The sample holds a few counts of this clonotype. The chain couples TRBV27 to TRBJ2-1; 8 positions agree with TRBD2. The CDR3 covers 20 residues. The J segment lost 0 bases and the V segment lost 8 bases, leaving 21 bases of the junction unmatched. Germline lookup yields CDR1 MNHEY and CDR2 SMNVEV (reference sequence). The CDR3 here is CASRPQLGSGDSDSYNEQFF. Written as DNA, the CDR3 is TGTGCCAGCCGCCCCCAATTAGGTAGCGGGGACTCTGACTCCTACAATGAGCAGTTCTTC.

This clonotype turned up a few times. The rearrangement uses TRBV5-1 and TRBJ2-7; 11 positions match TRBD1. Germline CDR1 reads SGHRS; CDR2 reads YFSETQ. The trim removed 4 bases at V and 4 bases at J, leaving 7 bases unmatched. This CDR3 region has 15 residues. CDR3 amino acids: CASSAGQGAGYEQYF. Written as DNA, the CDR3 is TGCGCCAGCAGCGCTGGACAGGGGGCTGGGTACGAGCAGTACTTC.

This clonotype has just a few counts. The rearrangement joins TRBV6-5 to TRBJ2-3; D is unclear. CDR1 is MNHEY, CDR2 SVGAGI, per germline. V lost 2 bases to trimming and J lost 2 bases, with 11 bases between them. CDR3 length: 15 amino acids. This chain's CDR3 is CASSYEGRLTDTQYF. CDR3 in DNA: TGTGCCAGCAGTTACGAAGGGCGCCTCACAGATACGCAGTATTTT.

In its sample, this clonotype was seen once. The gene calls are TRBV5-5 and TRBJ2-7; perhaps TRBD1 as D (6 bases). Deletions cut 4 bases from V and 0 bases from J, with 20 bases between. CDR1 SGHKS and CDR2 YYEKEE come from the germline V gene (reference sequence). The CDR3 has 17 residues. This CDR3 is CASSRLVIGTTSYEQYF. For the CDR3, the DNA is TGTGCCAGCAGCCGGCTCGTAATCGGGACAACCTCCTACGAGCAGTACTTC.

The sample holds a few counts of this clonotype. J is TRBJ2-3 and V is TRBV4-3; possible D gene TRBD2, 6 bases. Germline values: CDR1 LGHNA, CDR2 YSLEER. The CDR3 spans 15 residues. Trimming removed 1 base from V and 2 bases from J, with 10 bases in between. CDR3 bases: TGCGCCAGCAGCCAAGCGCGGGGTTACACAGATACGCAGTATTTT. Protein sequence: CASSQARGYTDTQYF.

V is TRBV7-9 and J is TRBJ2-1; D gene uncertain. The length of the CDR3 is 14 residues. The germline gives CDR1 SEHNR, CDR2 FQNEAQ (reference sequence). V was pared by 5 bases and J by 4 bases, with 12 bases between. The DNA for the CDR3 is TGTGCCAGCAGCCCTCACGAGACGTACAATGAGCAGTTCTTC. Residues: CASSPHETYNEQFF.

This clonotype has more than one count but fewer than ten. The chain uses TRBV19 and TRBJ2-1; 9 bases line up with TRBD1. Germline CDR1 reads LNHDA; CDR2 reads SQIVND (reference sequence). The CDR3 runs 15 residues. Unmatched junction bases numbered 8, after V lost 9 bases and J lost 2 bases. In DNA form, the CDR3 reads TGTGCCAGCATGACAGGGGGGGGAACCTACAATGAGCAGTTCTTC. It translates to CASMTGGGTYNEQFF.

This clonotype was seen only a few times. The chain carries TRBV5-6 and TRBJ2-3; no definite D call. CDR3 size: 14 residues. Germline CDR1 and CDR2: SGHDT and YYEEEE. V lost 1 base and J lost 6, with 12 bases in between. CDR3 bases: TGTGCCAGCAGCTTGTTAGCTCCCACGGATACGCAGTATTTT. Its translation: CASSLLAPTDTQYF. Full variable domain (remainder filled in from reference TRBV5-6 and TRBJ2-3): DAGVTQSPTHLIKTRGQQVTLRCSPKSGHDTVSWYQQALGQGPQFIFQYYEEEERQRGNFPDRFSGHQFPNYSSELNVNALLLGDSALYLCASSLLAPTDTQYFGPGTRLTVL.

The chain employs TRBV5-6 and TRBJ1-5, with 7 nucleotides matching TRBD1. CDR3 size: 16 residues. The junction had 7 bases not matched to a gene; V was cut back by 0 bases and J by 4 bases. In germline, CDR1 is SGHDT, CDR2 YYEEEE. Here the CDR3 DNA reads TGTGCCAGCAGCTTGGGGGGGGGACAGCTTAATCAGCCCCAGCATTTT. Translation gives CASSLGGGQLNQPQHF.

This clonotype was counted a few times. The rearrangement uses TRBV2 and TRBJ1-2; TRBD1 matches at 9 bases. Germline V gene lookup returns CDR1 SNHLY and CDR2 FYNNEI. The V and J ends lost 7 bases and 8 bases, in that order; junction bases with no gene match: 5. The CDR3 loop spans 12 amino acids. The CDR3 sequence: CASIGTGNGYTF. Written as DNA, the CDR3 is TGTGCCAGCATCGGGACAGGGAACGGCTACACCTTC.

This clonotype was observed a few times. V is TRBV20-1 and J is TRBJ2-7; perhaps TRBD1 as D (6 bases). The CDR3 is 12 residues long. V lost 6 bases and J 4 bases, leaving 13 bases between the germline ends. Germline V gene lookup returns CDR1 DFQATT and CDR2 SNEGSKA (reference sequence). CDR3 loop: CSAGDRIYEQYF. CDR3 bases: TGCAGTGCAGGCGACAGGATTTACGAGCAGTACTTC.

V is TRBV5-1 and J is TRBJ2-7; perhaps TRBD1 as D (5 bases). V was cut by 2 bases and J by 5 bases, with 11 bases left in between. CDR1 and CDR2 from the germline V gene are SGHRS and YFSETQ. The CDR3 is made up of 13 amino acids. In DNA form, the CDR3 reads TGCGCCAGCAGCTTCAGGGTCGAAGACGAGCAGTACTTC. Amino acids: CASSFRVEDEQYF.

This clonotype was detected once. The rearrangement uses TRBV7-2 and TRBJ2-5, with D tentatively TRBD1 or TRBD2 (5 bases each). V lost 1 base and J lost 1, with 10 bases in between. Germline V gives CDR1 SGHTA, CDR2 FQGNSA. This CDR3 is built from 15 residues. The CDR3 sequence: CASSLGVGPQETQYF. CDR3 coding DNA: TGTGCCAGCAGCTTAGGGGTGGGACCCCAAGAGACCCAGTACTTC.

This clonotype has a handful of counts. The rearrangement links TRBV7-9 to TRBJ2-7; D possibly corresponds to TRBD1 (6 bases). Trimming pared 8 bases from V and 5 bases from J, leaving 19 bases between. The germline V gene has CDR1 SEHNR and CDR2 FQNEAQ (reference sequence). The CDR3 is 14 residues long. CDR3 amino acids: CASGPAGVKDEQYF. Here the CDR3 DNA reads TGTGCCAGCGGCCCGGCAGGGGTTAAGGACGAGCAGTACTTC.

In its sample, this clonotype was seen a few times. The chain's CDR3 is CASSQARLAGESEQFF. DNA of the CDR3: TGCGCCAGCAGCCAAGCCCGACTAGCGGGGGAGAGTGAGCAGTTCTTC. J is TRBJ2-1 and V is TRBV4-1; 12 bases agree with TRBD2. The CDR3 loop spans 16 amino acids. The trim removed 1 base at V and 9 bases at J, leaving 7 bases unmatched. Germline CDR1 and CDR2: MGHRA and YSYEKL.

The genes are TRBV29-1 and TRBJ2-2, with D possibly matching TRBD2 (5 bases). Germline CDR1 is SQVTM and CDR2 is ANQGSEA. Trimming pared 5 bases from V and 0 bases from J, leaving 10 bases between. The CDR3 totals 14 residues. CDR3 bases: TGCAGCGTTATGAGGGAAGCGAACACCGGGGAGCTGTTTTTT. Residues: CSVMREANTGELFF.

V and J are TRBV20-1 and TRBJ2-1, with 13 bases fitting TRBD2. Germline CDR1 DFQATT, CDR2 SNEGSKA (reference sequence). The CDR3 runs 15 residues. V lost 5 bases, J lost 4 bases, and 5 bases stayed unmatched. The CDR3 bases are TGCAGTGCTTCTGTGACTAGCGGGGGGTACAATGAGCAGTTCTTC. Translated: CSASVTSGGYNEQFF.

Only a few counts were recorded for this clonotype. This chain joins TRBV7-9 and TRBJ2-5; TRBD1 might be the D (6 bases). Germline values: CDR1 SEHNR, CDR2 FQNEAQ (reference sequence). This CDR3 contains 17 residues. Deletions cut 6 bases from V and 4 bases from J, with 24 bases between. The chain's CDR3 is CASSYMNRRDTGETQYF. The CDR3 DNA reads TGTGCCAGCAGTTATATGAACCGCCGGGACACCGGAGAGACCCAGTACTTC.

The chain links TRBV20-1 to TRBJ2-7, with TRBD2 matching over 7 bases. The CDR3 has 15 amino acids. The V gene's germline CDR1 is DFQATT and CDR2 SNEGSKA (reference sequence). V lost 3 bases to trimming and J lost 2 bases; unmatched junction nucleotides: 10. The CDR3 DNA sequence: TGCAGTGCTAGGCACGGGACTATCCAAGCCTACGAGCAGTACTTC. Amino acids: CSARHGTIQAYEQYF.

The chain links TRBV29-1 to TRBJ2-7; D remains unclear. The germline V gene has CDR1 SQVTM and CDR2 ANQGSEA. V dropped 0 bases and J dropped 0 bases, with 6 bases sitting between them. The CDR3 is 13 amino acids. The CDR3 reads CSVEEPNSYEQYF. DNA for the CDR3: TGCAGCGTTGAAGAACCAAACTCCTACGAGCAGTACTTC.